This is a list of T cell receptor beta chains from one sample in a study of monozygotic twins with inflammatory bowel disease. TCRdb processed the 5' RACE reads again and assigns one entry to each CDR3 protein, with no DNA. The table for this sample gives around 450,000 distinct CDR3 sequences. The specimen was blood. Every receptor here comes from a human donor with ulcerative colitis or Crohn's disease, or a healthy co-twin of an affected twin (not recorded which). CDR3s include the opening cysteine and the closing phenylalanine or tryptophan. Each record gives: J gene, V gene, CDR3 protein.

J gene: TRBJ1-1
V gene: TRBV9
CDR3 protein: CASSPQSRGTEAFF

J gene: TRBJ2-3
V gene: TRBV27
CDR3 protein: CASSLSASGGADTQYF

J gene: TRBJ1-4
V gene: TRBV28
CDR3 protein: CASSNDRGYEKLFF

J gene: TRBJ1-5
V gene: TRBV12-3/TRBV12-4
CDR3 protein: CASSPTGEVQPQHF

J gene: TRBJ2-2
V gene: TRBV5-1
CDR3 protein: CASSLATLSSGELFF

J gene: TRBJ2-3
V gene: TRBV7-8
CDR3 protein: CASSHLGTGGPDTQYF

J gene: TRBJ2-5
V gene: TRBV4-2
CDR3 protein: CASSQEWQSQETQYF

J gene: TRBJ2-4
V gene: TRBV7-2
CDR3 protein: CASSFGSGGPLKNIQYF

J gene: TRBJ2-3
V gene: TRBV5-1
CDR3 protein: CASSLARERTDTQYF

J gene: TRBJ1-1
V gene: TRBV11-3
CDR3 protein: CASSLDGPNTEAFF

J gene: TRBJ1-3
V gene: TRBV7-2
CDR3 protein: CASSLEVLSGNTIYF

J gene: TRBJ2-1
V gene: TRBV7-2
CDR3 protein: CASSATSGAYNEQFF

J gene: TRBJ1-2
V gene: TRBV7-2
CDR3 protein: CASSPIRTANYGYTF

J gene: TRBJ1-5
V gene: TRBV28
CDR3 protein: CASSSPQGQNQPQHF

J gene: TRBJ2-2
V gene: TRBV30
CDR3 protein: CAWSVESNTGELFF

J gene: TRBJ1-2
V gene: TRBV6-1
CDR3 protein: CASSEARGGRRYTF

J gene: TRBJ1-1
V gene: TRBV20-1
CDR3 protein: CSAEGGGTEAFF

J gene: TRBJ2-2
V gene: TRBV2
CDR3 protein: CASRGTTLNTGELFF

J gene: TRBJ1-1
V gene: TRBV15
CDR3 protein: CATSRAVATEAFF

J gene: TRBJ2-5
V gene: TRBV18
CDR3 protein: CASSPPGLGRETQYF

J gene: TRBJ1-5
V gene: TRBV5-1
CDR3 protein: CASSQDSSNQPQHF

J gene: TRBJ1-3
V gene: TRBV11-2
CDR3 protein: CASSQGIPSGNTIYF

J gene: TRBJ2-3
V gene: TRBV18
CDR3 protein: CASSPSRQGTDTQYF

J gene: TRBJ1-1
V gene: TRBV20-1
CDR3 protein: CSATHPGTGNTEAFF

J gene: TRBJ2-5
V gene: TRBV5-1
CDR3 protein: CASSYGQGIETQYF

J gene: TRBJ1-5
V gene: TRBV6-1
CDR3 protein: CASSEAVGLRAEHF

J gene: TRBJ2-1
V gene: TRBV4-3
CDR3 protein: CASSQGYGSSYNEQFF

J gene: TRBJ1-1
V gene: TRBV29-1
CDR3 protein: CSVGGRDGNTEAFF

J gene: TRBJ2-5
V gene: TRBV5-1
CDR3 protein: CASSLREEEMVGETQYF

J gene: TRBJ1-1
V gene: TRBV19
CDR3 protein: CASSAGRGTEAFF

J gene: TRBJ2-5
V gene: TRBV14
CDR3 protein: CASSQDRQGTQYF

J gene: TRBJ2-1
V gene: TRBV7-9
CDR3 protein: CASSARTGPLNEQFF

J gene: TRBJ2-1
V gene: TRBV5-1
CDR3 protein: CASSGRNNEQFF

J gene: TRBJ2-3
V gene: TRBV7-8
CDR3 protein: CASNQGGLEADTQYF

J gene: TRBJ2-5
V gene: TRBV5-4
CDR3 protein: CASSLATILGETQYF

J gene: TRBJ2-3
V gene: TRBV12-3/TRBV12-4
CDR3 protein: CASRLAGGPRDTQYF

J gene: TRBJ1-4
V gene: TRBV7-6
CDR3 protein: CASSLGAAEGWSEKLFF

J gene: TRBJ2-7
V gene: TRBV20-1
CDR3 protein: CSASGTYLIYEQYF

J gene: TRBJ2-3
V gene: TRBV5-5
CDR3 protein: CASSLEGGGTDTQYF

J gene: TRBJ2-3
V gene: TRBV7-9
CDR3 protein: CASSFNFPDTQYF

J gene: TRBJ1-1
V gene: TRBV4-2
CDR3 protein: CASRRAETGGTEAFF

J gene: TRBJ2-1
V gene: TRBV5-1
CDR3 protein: CASSLGGGGYNEQFF

J gene: TRBJ2-5
V gene: TRBV5-1
CDR3 protein: CASSLVAGGPETQYF

J gene: TRBJ2-3
V gene: TRBV5-1
CDR3 protein: CASSVEAAGDTQYF

J gene: TRBJ2-3
V gene: TRBV7-8
CDR3 protein: CASSLYLAGGHDTQYF

J gene: TRBJ2-6
V gene: TRBV7-2
CDR3 protein: CASSLAPQGRLSGANVLTF

J gene: TRBJ2-4
V gene: TRBV5-1
CDR3 protein: CASSSDRGGDIQYF

J gene: TRBJ2-1
V gene: TRBV25-1
CDR3 protein: CASSVAGAVINEQFF

J gene: TRBJ1-2
V gene: TRBV12-3/TRBV12-4
CDR3 protein: CASSFGGNGYTF

J gene: TRBJ1-2
V gene: TRBV5-1
CDR3 protein: CASSLTGGEKYGYTF

J gene: TRBJ2-1
V gene: TRBV20-1
CDR3 protein: CSASDAPGTGEQFF

J gene: TRBJ1-2
V gene: TRBV6-5
CDR3 protein: CASTAGANYGYTF

J gene: TRBJ1-2
V gene: TRBV11-2
CDR3 protein: CASSLTGAGGGYSF

J gene: TRBJ1-3
V gene: TRBV4-3
CDR3 protein: CASSQDYIGNSGNTIYF

J gene: TRBJ2-1
V gene: TRBV30
CDR3 protein: CAWRAGGPQNEQFF

J gene: TRBJ2-1
V gene: TRBV20-1
CDR3 protein: CSARSASGWDEQFF

J gene: TRBJ2-2
V gene: TRBV20-1
CDR3 protein: CSANPGRLNTGELFF

J gene: TRBJ2-3
V gene: TRBV7-3
CDR3 protein: CASSLIVTDTQYF

J gene: TRBJ1-1
V gene: TRBV7-2
CDR3 protein: CASSFPDRPTKGAFF

J gene: TRBJ1-2
V gene: TRBV13
CDR3 protein: CASSSRESYGYTF